The 29 T cell receptor beta chains listed next were all sequenced from one sample in a study of T cell responses to AZD1222 COVID-19 vaccine. Data came from immunoSEQ multiplex PCR; TCRdb stores just in-frame clones and leaves some out. The sample carries 250,000 or so clones, 80% to 95% recorded once. The sample here was peripheral blood, taken on day 0 of AZD1222 vaccination. The receptors here all came from an adult in good health.

V usage is TRBV5-5 and J usage is TRBJ2-3; D remains ambiguous. Trimming took off 2 bases at V and 4 bases at J, with 11 bases between the two ends. The CDR3 consists of 14 residues. Germline V lookup: CDR1 SGHKS, CDR2 YYEKEE (reference sequence). The CDR3 is CASSFWHGADTQYF. The DNA of the CDR3 is TGTGCCAGCAGCTTTTGGCATGGGGCAGATACGCAGTATTTT.

This chain joins TRBV6-5 and TRBJ1-6; D gene unclear. V lost 0 bases to trimming and J lost 6 bases, with 3 bases between them. CDR3 length: 13 amino acids. CDR1 MNHEY and CDR2 SVGAGI come from the germline V gene. CDR3 sequence: CASSYSVNSPLHF. The CDR3 DNA reads as TGTGCCAGCAGTTACTCTGTTAATTCACCCCTCCACTTT.

J is TRBJ2-3 and V is TRBV9; D possibly matches TRBD1 or TRBD2 (5 bases each). Germline lookup yields CDR1 SGDLS and CDR2 YYNGEE. The V gene lost 3 bases and the J gene lost 6 bases, with 20 bases spanning the gap. The CDR3 loop spans 16 amino acids. CDR3 DNA sequence: TGTGCCAGCAGCGGCCGGGGACCCCCCACGTCGGATACGCAGTATTTT. This encodes CASSGRGPPTSDTQYF.

The chain carries TRBV9 and TRBJ2-2; TRBD1 might be the D (5 bases). The CDR3 has 16 residues. Germline V gives CDR1 SGDLS, CDR2 YYNGEE. V was cut by 4 bases and J by 1 base, with 14 bases left in between. CDR3 nucleotides: TGTGCCAGCAGCTTTATGGCCCAGGGGAACACCGGGGAGCTGTTTTTT. Amino acid sequence: CASSFMAQGNTGELFF.

The chain links TRBV20-1 to TRBJ2-1; D remains ambiguous. CDR3 length: 10 residues. CDR1 and CDR2 from the germline V gene are DFQATT and SNEGSKA (reference sequence). V dropped 3 bases and J dropped 14 bases, with 11 bases sitting between them. Written as DNA, the CDR3 is TGCAGTGCTAGTGCAAGTTGGGAGTTCTTC. Residues: CSASASWEFF.

V is TRBV24-1 and J is TRBJ2-1, with TRBD1 identical over 10 bases. This CDR3 is built from 14 residues. The trim removed 4 bases at V and 9 bases at J, leaving 5 bases unmatched. In germline, CDR1 is KGHDR, CDR2 SFDVKD. This CDR3 is CATSEPGQGGEQFF. The CDR3 coding sequence is TGTGCCACCAGTGAACCAGGACAGGGGGGTGAGCAGTTCTTC.

This clone was counted once. This chain's CDR3 is CASHPGGGQPQHF. As DNA, the CDR3 is TGTGCCAGCCACCCAGGAGGGGGACAGCCCCAGCATTTT. The chain links TRBV28 to TRBJ1-5, with D possibly TRBD1 on 6 matching bases. The CDR3 length is 13 residues. Trimming removed 8 bases at V and 7 bases at J, with 15 bases between. Germline lookup yields CDR1 MDHEN and CDR2 SYDVKM.

The chain joins TRBV4-1 to TRBJ1-1, with D uncertain. CDR1 is MGHRA and CDR2 is YSYEKL in the germline V gene. V lost 8 bases, J lost 5 bases, and 24 bases lay in between. This CDR3 comprises 16 residues. For the CDR3, the DNA is TGCGCCAGCCGAAGTTACCCTTCGGCGTCGGGGACTGAAGCTTTCTTT. This codes for CASRSYPSASGTEAFF.

This clone was counted once. The chain uses TRBV7-9 and TRBJ2-7; TRBD1 matches 8 bases. Per the germline V gene, CDR1 is SEHNR and CDR2 is FQNEAQ (reference sequence). The CDR3 loop spans 14 amino acids. After removal of 4 bases from V and 4 bases from J, the junction contained 6 bases not matched to a gene. The CDR3 is CASSSSGTGYEQYF. CDR3 sequence (DNA): TGTGCCAGCAGCTCGTCCGGGACAGGTTACGAGCAGTACTTC. Combining the CDR3 with reference TRBV7-9 and TRBJ2-7 gives the whole variable domain DTGVSQNPRHKITKRGQNVTFRCDPISEHNRLYWYRQTLGQGPEFLTYFQNEAQLEKSRLLSDRFSAERPKGSFSTLEIQRTEQGDSAMYLCASSSSGTGYEQYFGPGTRLTVT.

The V call is TRBV7-9, the J call TRBJ1-2, with 9 bases aligning to TRBD1. The CDR3 is made up of 14 amino acids. Losses at the gene ends were 2 bases for V and 2 bases for J; bases not matched to a gene: 0. Per the germline V gene, CDR1 is SEHNR and CDR2 is FQNEAQ (reference sequence). CDR3 region: CASSLTGGNYGYTF. The CDR3 region has the DNA TGTGCCAGCAGCTTAACAGGGGGCAACTATGGCTACACCTTC.

This rearrangement joins TRBV7-9 to TRBJ1-1; D is ambiguous. The germline CDR1 and CDR2 sequences are SEHNR and FQNEAQ (reference sequence). The CDR3 is 14 residues long. Trimming pared 3 bases from V and 3 bases from J, leaving 11 bases between. This chain's CDR3 is CASSFPGRDTEAFF. DNA for the CDR3: TGTGCCAGCAGCTTCCCCGGGAGGGACACTGAAGCTTTCTTT.

This chain links TRBV5-1 with TRBJ2-7; 9 bases line up with TRBD2. From germline, CDR1 is SGHRS and CDR2 YFSETQ. The CDR3 runs to 16 residues. V lost 4 bases to trimming and J lost 3 bases; unmatched junction nucleotides: 11. The CDR3: CASSLNPGTSFYEQYF. CDR3 DNA sequence: TGCGCCAGCAGCCTGAATCCCGGGACTAGCTTCTACGAGCAGTACTTC.

The chain joins TRBV3-1 (or the pseudogene TRBV3-2) to TRBJ2-7; D possibly matches TRBD1 or TRBD2 (5 bases each). V lost 3 bases to trimming and J lost 5 bases, with 11 bases between them. In germline, CDR1 is LGHDT, CDR2 YNNKEL (reference sequence). The CDR3 runs to 13 residues. This chain's CDR3 is CASSHWGNDEQYF. In DNA form, the CDR3 reads TGTGCCAGCAGCCACTGGGGGAACGACGAGCAGTACTTC.

The CDR3: CANSPEAVAGELFF. The CDR3 DNA follows: TGTGCCAACTCTCCAGAGGCGGTGGCTGGGGAGCTGTTTTTT. V is TRBV10-3 and J is TRBJ2-2, with no clear D. This CDR3 has 14 amino acids. The V end lost 10 bases, the J end lost 8 bases, and 20 bases lay between the germline ends. The V gene's germline CDR1 is ENHRY and CDR2 SYGVKD.

V usage is TRBV28 and J usage is TRBJ1-5; 11 bases fit TRBD1. The CDR3 covers 14 residues. The germline CDR1 and CDR2 sequences are MDHEN and SYDVKM. V gave up 7 bases and J gave up 4 bases; unmatched junction bases: 3. CDR3 bases: TGTGCCAGCACTGGGACAGGGGGGAATCAGCCCCAGCATTTT. Its translation: CASTGTGGNQPQHF.

This chain links TRBV9 with TRBJ2-1, with D unresolved. Germline V gene data show CDR1 as SGDLS and CDR2 as YYNGEE. This CDR3 has 16 residues. The V gene lost 0 bases and the J gene lost 2 bases, with 12 bases spanning the gap. CDR3 loop: CASSVGRSVAYNEQFF. The CDR3 coding sequence is TGTGCCAGCAGCGTAGGCCGGTCGGTGGCCTACAATGAGCAGTTCTTC. The variable domain in full, with the rest retrieved from reference TRBV9 and TRBJ2-1, is DSGVTQTPKHLITATGQRVTLRCSPRSGDLSVYWYQQSLDQGLQFLIQYYNGEERAKGNILERFSAQQFPDLHSELNLSSLELGDSALYFCASSVGRSVAYNEQFFGPGTRLTVL.

This clone has a handful of counts. The chain uses TRBV7-3 and TRBJ1-1; D may be TRBD1 (5 bases). This CDR3 comprises 15 residues. Germline V gene lookup returns CDR1 SGHTA and CDR2 FQGTGA. The V end was cut by 5 bases, the J end by 0 bases, with 13 bases between. The CDR3 sequence: CASSHIPGMNTEAFF. CDR3 in DNA: TGTGCCAGCAGCCACATACCAGGGATGAACACTGAAGCTTTCTTT. The full variable domain, its missing parts supplied by reference TRBV7-3 and TRBJ1-1, is GAGVSQTPSNKVTEKGKYVELRCDPISGHTALYWYRQSLGQGPEFLIYFQGTGAADDSGLPNDRFFAVRPEGSVSTLKIQRTERGDSAVYLCASSHIPGMNTEAFFGQGTRLTVV.

CDR3 nucleotide sequence: TGCAGCGTTGTTCCTACCTCTGGAAACACCATATATTTT. Translating gives CSVVPTSGNTIYF. The chain is built from TRBV29-1 and TRBJ1-3; D remains unclear. The CDR3 has 13 amino acids. Germline assignment: CDR1 SQVTM and CDR2 ANQGSEA. Trimming left V 4 bases short and J 0 bases short, with 7 bases between. Full variable domain (remainder filled in from reference TRBV29-1 and TRBJ1-3): SAVISQKPSRDICQRGTSLTIQCQVDSQVTMMFWYRQQPGQSLTLIATANQGSEATYESGFVIDKFPISRPNLTFSTLTVSNMSPEDSSIYLCSVVPTSGNTIYFGEGSWLTVV.

The chain combines TRBV29-1 with TRBJ1-1, with D perhaps matching TRBD1 (5 bases). Germline CDR1 reads SQVTM; CDR2 reads ANQGSEA. V was trimmed by 5 bases and J by 6 bases, leaving 10 bases between them. The CDR3 is 11 residues long. CDR3 region: CSVNRFSEAFF. Written as DNA, the CDR3 is TGCAGCGTTAACAGGTTTTCTGAAGCTTTCTTT.

Only one count was recorded for this clone. The CDR3 nucleotides read TGTGCCAGTAACGAATCGGATCAGCCCCAGCATTTT. Translation gives CASNESDQPQHF. This chain connects TRBV19 to TRBJ1-5; D is uncertain. This CDR3 contains 12 residues. Per germline, CDR1 LNHDA and CDR2 SQIVND (reference sequence). V shed 7 bases and J shed 5 bases, with 9 bases lying between them.

The chain uses TRBV7-2 and TRBJ2-7; 7 bases fit TRBD1. CDR1 and CDR2 (germline): SGHTA, FQGNSA. V lost 5 bases and J lost 2; bases outside the gene matches: 6. This CDR3 has 14 residues. The DNA for the CDR3 is TGTGCCAGCAGCCAGGGACAGTTCGCCTACGAGCAGTACTTC. This translates into CASSQGQFAYEQYF.

The genes are TRBV5-6 and TRBJ2-7; 13 bases align to TRBD2. The CDR3 is 15 amino acids. The V gene end was trimmed by 3 bases and the J gene end by 3 bases; junction bases not matched to a gene: 3. Germline V gene data show CDR1 as SGHDT and CDR2 as YYEEEE. The CDR3 nucleotides are TGTGCCAGCAGCTCCGGGACTAGCGGGGTCTACGAGCAGTACTTC. This encodes CASSSGTSGVYEQYF.

The gene calls are TRBV4-2 and TRBJ2-6; D gene ambiguous. Trimming shortened V by 4 bases and J by 4 bases, and 14 bases separated the two germline ends. The germline V gene has CDR1 LGHNA and CDR2 YNFKEQ. The CDR3 is made up of 16 amino acids. The CDR3 loop reads CASSPQATTGANVLTF. In DNA, the CDR3 is TGTGCCAGCAGCCCGCAGGCTACAACGGGGGCCAACGTCCTGACTTTC.

The genes are TRBV5-1 and TRBJ2-7; D gene unclear. Germline CDR1 SGHRS, CDR2 YFSETQ. The CDR3 is made up of 15 amino acids. V was trimmed by 0 bases and J by 5 bases, leaving 15 bases between them. This CDR3 is CASSLGWERRDEQYF. CDR3 DNA: TGCGCCAGCAGCTTGGGGTGGGAAAGGCGCGACGAGCAGTACTTC. Combining the CDR3 with reference TRBV5-1 and TRBJ2-7 gives the whole variable domain KAGVTQTPRYLIKTRGQQVTLSCSPISGHRSVSWYQQTPGQGLQFLFEYFSETQRNKGNFPGRFSGRQFSNSRSEMNVSTLELGDSALYLCASSLGWERRDEQYFGPGTRLTVT.

J is TRBJ2-2 and V is TRBV9; TRBD1 matches at 7 bases. The CDR3 has 17 residues. J lost 5 bases, V lost 0 bases, and 10 bases had no gene match. In germline, CDR1 is SGDLS, CDR2 YYNGEE. The CDR3 sequence: CASSVGPKTGITGELFF. The DNA for the CDR3 is TGTGCCAGCAGCGTAGGTCCCAAGACAGGGATTACCGGGGAGCTGTTTTTT. Drawing the rest from reference TRBV9 and TRBJ2-2, the complete variable domain is DSGVTQTPKHLITATGQRVTLRCSPRSGDLSVYWYQQSLDQGLQFLIQYYNGEERAKGNILERFSAQQFPDLHSELNLSSLELGDSALYFCASSVGPKTGITGELFFGEGSRLTVL.

This rearrangement joins TRBV6-1 to TRBJ2-7; D remains unclear. The V end lost 2 bases, the J end lost 7 bases, and 12 bases lay between the germline ends. The V gene's germline CDR1 is MNHNS and CDR2 SASEGT. The CDR3 has 13 residues. The CDR3 is CASSETTPREQYF. DNA for the CDR3: TGTGCCAGCAGTGAAACAACGCCGCGGGAGCAGTACTTC.

This chain connects TRBV28 to TRBJ1-2, with a weak D call TRBD1 (5 bases). The germline V gene encodes CDR1 MDHEN and CDR2 SYDVKM. V was cut by 4 bases and J by 5 bases, with 8 bases left in between. This CDR3 has 12 amino acids. In DNA form, the CDR3 reads TGTGCCAGCAGTTCACAGGTTTATGGCTACACCTTC. As protein: CASSSQVYGYTF.

The chain has TRBV15 and TRBJ1-4, with D perhaps matching TRBD1 (6 bases). Per the germline V gene, CDR1 is LNHNV and CDR2 is YYDKDF (reference sequence). Trimming left V 3 bases short and J 3 bases short, with 11 bases between. The CDR3 is made up of 15 amino acids. The CDR3 here is CATSRGTSSNEKLFF. CDR3 sequence (DNA): TGTGCCACCAGCAGGGGGACATCTTCTAATGAAAAACTGTTTTTT. The variable domain in full, completed from reference TRBV15 and TRBJ1-4, reads DAMVIQNPRYQVTQFGKPVTLSCSQTLNHNVMYWYQQKSSQAPKLLFHYYDKDFNNEADTPDNFQSRRPNTSFCFLDIRSPGLGDTAMYLCATSRGTSSNEKLFFGSGTQLSVL.

The V gene is TRBV28, the J gene TRBJ2-5; D could derive from TRBD1 or TRBD2 (5 bases each). The CDR3 loop spans 17 amino acids. The V and J ends lost 0 bases and 1 base respectively, with 15 bases between them. Germline values: CDR1 MDHEN, CDR2 SYDVKM. CDR3 sequence: CASSLWLIGDLQETQYF. The CDR3 DNA reads as TGTGCCAGCAGTTTATGGTTAATAGGGGACCTCCAAGAGACCCAGTACTTC. Together with reference TRBV28 and TRBJ2-5, the CDR3 gives the full variable domain: DVKVTQSSRYLVKRTGEKVFLECVQDMDHENMFWYRQDPGLGLRLIYFSYDVKMKEKGDIPEGYSVSREKKERFSLILESASTNQTSMYLCASSLWLIGDLQETQYFGPGTRLLVL.